Following are 22 T cell receptor beta chains from one sample sequenced in a study of PD-1 blockade in classical Hodgkin lymphoma. The time point denotes: cycle 4 day 1 (C4D1), after more than five weeks of nivolumab. Every patient relapsed after autologous stem cell transplantation, and brentuximab vedotin exposure varied. Magnetic negative selection was used to purify CD8+ T cells from thawed PBMCs. Some clones are missing from TCRdb's copy, which holds only in-frame ones; the method was immunoSEQ multiplex PCR. This sample has roughly 19,000 clones; approximately 90% occur once, and the top ten carry roughly 5.2%. Material: CD8+ T cells from blood, obtained before the fourth cycle of nivolumab. The origin of the receptors is a human donor with classical Hodgkin lymphoma.

The chain has TRBV13 and TRBJ2-5, with D perhaps given as TRBD1 or TRBD2 (5 bases each). Trimming left V 4 bases short and J 1 base short, with 13 bases between. Per germline, CDR1 PRHDT and CDR2 FYEKMQ (reference sequence). This CDR3 has 15 amino acids. Written as DNA, the CDR3 is TGTGCCAGCAGCTCACGGGACCGCCGCCAAGAGACCCAGTACTTC. As protein: CASSSRDRRQETQYF.

V gene TRBV12-5 combines with J gene TRBJ1-5, with D possibly being TRBD1 (5 bases). Between the trimmed V and J ends, which lost 3 bases and 0 bases, there was a span of 12 bases. The CDR3 sequence is 16 residues long. Germline V gene sequence: CDR1 LGHNT, CDR2 FRNRAP. CDR3 residues: CASGLQVAYSNQPQHF. CDR3 in DNA: TGTGCTAGTGGTTTACAGGTTGCTTATAGCAATCAGCCCCAGCATTTT.

V is TRBV9 and J is TRBJ2-7, with 12 bases fitting TRBD2. With 0 bases clipped from V and 2 bases from J, the junction kept 9 bases outside the gene matches. Germline loops: CDR1 SGDLS, CDR2 YYNGEE. This CDR3 has 18 residues. Written as DNA, the CDR3 is TGTGCCAGCAGCGTAGATGTAGGGACTAGCGGGCGAACCTACGAGCAGTACTTC. Its protein product is CASSVDVGTSGRTYEQYF.

The chain couples TRBV4-1 to TRBJ2-7, with 13 bases aligning to TRBD2. From germline, CDR1 is MGHRA and CDR2 YSYEKL. The CDR3 is 15 amino acids. The junction had 5 bases not matched to a gene; V was cut back by 5 bases and J by 4 bases. Written as DNA, the CDR3 is TGCGCCAGCAGCTACACGACTAGCGGGAGGTACGAGCAGTACTTC. This encodes CASSYTTSGRYEQYF.

V and J are TRBV27 and TRBJ2-3; 7 nucleotides agree with TRBD2. Germline V gene data show CDR1 as MNHEY and CDR2 as SMNVEV (reference sequence). CDR3 length equals 16 residues. V trimming: 5 bases; J trimming: 2 bases; junction bases outside the gene matches: 10. This chain's CDR3 is CASSRIVGGVTDTQYF. The CDR3 DNA is TGTGCCAGCAGTCGCATCGTGGGGGGGGTCACAGATACGCAGTATTTT.

This chain joins TRBV9 and TRBJ1-1; TRBD1 aligns across 11 bases. The V and J ends lost 2 bases and 4 bases, in that order; junction bases with no gene match: 1. The CDR3 covers 14 residues. CDR1 is SGDLS and CDR2 is YYNGEE in the germline V gene. The DNA for the CDR3 is TGTGCCAGCAGCGTGGGGACAGGGGGCACTGAAGCTTTCTTT. The encoded protein is CASSVGTGGTEAFF.

This chain links TRBV5-1 with TRBJ2-7; 11 bases line up with TRBD1. J lost 2 bases, V lost 4 bases, and 2 bases had no gene match. From germline, CDR1 is SGHRS and CDR2 YFSETQ. This CDR3 comprises 14 residues. CDR3 loop: CASSPGQGAYEQYF. The DNA of the CDR3 is TGCGCCAGCAGCCCGGGACAGGGGGCCTACGAGCAGTACTTC.

The chain uses TRBV9 and TRBJ1-1; 8 positions agree with TRBD1. V was pared by 0 bases and J by 9 bases, with 10 bases of the junction left unmatched. Germline-derived CDR1 and CDR2 are SGDLS and YYNGEE. This CDR3 has 15 amino acids. DNA of the CDR3: TGTGCCAGCAGCGTAGAAGGGGACAGGCTAATCCAAGCTTTCTTT. Translation: CASSVEGDRLIQAFF.

The chain joins TRBV29-1 to TRBJ1-3; D remains ambiguous. Germline V gives CDR1 SQVTM, CDR2 ANQGSEA. This CDR3 spans 15 amino acids. Trimming took 3 bases from V and 0 from J, leaving 12 bases between them. The CDR3 loop is CSVDVGISSGNTIYF. CDR3 bases: TGCAGCGTTGATGTGGGGATAAGCTCTGGAAACACCATATATTTT.

The chain recombines TRBV6-1 with TRBJ1-1; no definite D call. CDR1 MNHNS and CDR2 SASEGT come from the germline V gene. Trimming shortened V by 6 bases and J by 1 base, and 12 bases separated the two germline ends. The CDR3 contains 14 residues. The CDR3 spells CASRGWKWNTEAFF. The CDR3 nucleotides read TGTGCCAGCAGGGGGTGGAAGTGGAACACTGAAGCTTTCTTT.

The chain couples TRBV5-1 to TRBJ2-7, with D unclear. The germline CDR1 and CDR2 sequences are SGHRS and YFSETQ. This CDR3 has 12 amino acids. The V end was cut by 3 bases, the J end by 6 bases, with 10 bases between. This chain's CDR3 is CASSYGPGEQYF. In DNA, the CDR3 is TGCGCCAGCAGCTACGGCCCTGGCGAGCAGTACTTC.

V usage is TRBV19 and J usage is TRBJ2-1; 9 bases fit TRBD2. The V and J ends lost 0 bases and 7 bases, in that order; junction bases with no gene match: 13. CDR1 and CDR2 (germline): LNHDA, SQIVND (reference sequence). This CDR3 has 18 amino acids. The CDR3 sequence: CASSIEGPLAGVQNEQFF. The CDR3 bases are TGTGCCAGTAGTATAGAAGGTCCTTTAGCGGGAGTCCAAAATGAGCAGTTCTTC.

Only one count was recorded for this clone. The rearrangement joins TRBV7-9 to TRBJ2-7; D unresolved. V dropped 6 bases and J dropped 0 bases, with 12 bases sitting between them. CDR3 length: 14 residues. The germline V gene has CDR1 SEHNR and CDR2 FQNEAQ (reference sequence). In nucleotides, the CDR3 is TGTGCCAGCAGGAACCAGCAGGCCTCCTACGAGCAGTACTTC. It yields the protein CASRNQQASYEQYF.

The chain couples TRBV12-2 to TRBJ2-3; the tabulated D call, TRBD2, remains unverified against the DNA. TRBV12-2 corresponds to a pseudogene. The CDR3 totals 14 residues. As DNA, the CDR3 is TGTGCAAGTCGCTTGCGGGTACGCACAGATACGCAGTATTTT. It codes for CASRLRVRTDTQYF.

J is TRBJ1-1 and V is TRBV27; D remains unclear. This CDR3 comprises 12 residues. Germline V gene lookup returns CDR1 MNHEY and CDR2 SMNVEV (reference sequence). Trimming left V 0 bases short and J 8 bases short, with 7 bases between. The CDR3 sequence is CASSLSGREAFF. DNA of the CDR3: TGTGCCAGCAGTTTATCAGGGCGGGAAGCTTTCTTT.

This chain connects TRBV27 to TRBJ2-5; 7 bases fit TRBD2. The V segment lost 4 bases and the J segment 7 bases; nucleotides outside the gene matches: 15. The CDR3 extends over 16 amino acids. Germline CDR1 MNHEY, CDR2 SMNVEV (reference sequence). The CDR3 sequence is CASSYGASGSSGTQYF. As DNA, the CDR3 is TGTGCCAGCAGTTACGGCGCTAGCGGAAGCTCGGGGACCCAGTACTTC.

The gene calls are TRBV28 and TRBJ2-7; D is ambiguous. The CDR3 loop spans 13 amino acids. Germline lookup yields CDR1 MDHEN and CDR2 SYDVKM. Trimming shortened V by 5 bases and J by 3 bases, and 11 bases separated the two germline ends. The CDR3 DNA reads as TGTGCCAGCAGTACCCGGATCATCTACGAGCAGTACTTC. It specifies CASSTRIIYEQYF.

The chain combines TRBV28 with TRBJ2-7; 7 bases agree with TRBD1. J lost 4 bases, V lost 5 bases, and 11 bases had no gene match. CDR1 MDHEN and CDR2 SYDVKM come from the germline V gene. The CDR3 runs 15 residues. CDR3 region: CASSGLETGLYEQYF. In nucleotides, the CDR3 is TGTGCCAGCAGTGGGCTTGAGACAGGGCTATACGAGCAGTACTTC.

A single count supports this clone. V and J are TRBV18 and TRBJ2-1, with D unresolved. The germline V and J ends were trimmed by 6 bases and 4 bases, with 16 bases remaining between them. The V gene's germline CDR1 is KGHSH and CDR2 LQKENI. CDR3 length: 15 residues. CDR3 nucleotide sequence: TGTGCCAGCTCTTGGGCTTCGCTACCATACAATGAGCAGTTCTTC. Protein sequence: CASSWASLPYNEQFF.

This clone has only one observation. One end of the junction does not line up with germline, which may come from a read error. The J gene is TRBJ2-1, the V gene TRBV19; D ambiguous. The CDR3 is 12 residues long. Germline loops: CDR1 LNHDA, CDR2 SQIVND (reference sequence). This chain's CDR3 is CASSIGVREWVF. The CDR3 DNA reads as TGTGCCAGTAGTATAGGGGTGAGAGAGTGGGTCTTC.

This chain uses TRBV5-4 with TRBJ1-4; 10 bases align to TRBD1. Germline V CDR1 and CDR2: SGHNT, YYREEE (reference sequence). The CDR3 is made up of 15 amino acids. V lost 5 bases, J lost 7 bases, and 8 bases stayed unmatched. CDR3 residues: CASRTGTGAAEKLFF. The CDR3 bases are TGTGCCAGCAGAACCGGGACAGGGGCGGCTGAAAAACTGTTTTTT.

The V and J genes are TRBV21-1 and TRBJ2-3; the table's D call, TRBD2, was not checked against the DNA. TRBV21-1 is a documented pseudogene. CDR3 length: 16 amino acids. The CDR3 region is CASPLGLAGSTDTQYF. CDR3 nucleotide sequence: TGTGCCAGCCCGTTAGGACTAGCGGGAAGCACAGATACGCAGTATTTT.